The entry that follows covers one T cell receptor beta chain sequence. These data come from a study of blood T cell repertoires in COVID-19. Whole-study context: T cells, B-cell-depleted T cells, or PBMCs supplied cDNA or gDNA.

Germline-derived CDR1 and CDR2 are MDHEN and SYDVKM. J gave up 8 bases and V 5 bases, and 20 bases lay outside the gene matches. This CDR3 has 17 amino acids. Authors' analysis steps: Estimated nucleated cell counts came from reference gene primer amplification. Sequenced by immunoSEQ multiplex PCR; TCRdb stores in-frame clones only, minus some. V, J and clone size are taken as reported in that table, and D and trimming were inferred from the DNA itself. The table has about 220,000 clones, 75% to 85% seen once. The chain employs TRBV28 and TRBJ1-2; the match to TRBD1 covers 7 bases. The TCR comes from a human donor in a cohort sampled during active COVID-19. The sequenced material came from peripheral blood. The CDR3 DNA reads as TGTGCCAGCAGTGCCCCGACCGGGACAGCGTCATTTGAAGGCTACACCTTC. Translating it yields CASSAPTGTASFEGYTF.